This entry concerns a single T cell receptor delta chain. Its antigen is not known. A much larger clone is a single base away; this may be a read error. Extracted RNA was reverse transcribed into cDNA. Multiplex PCR used pooled V-gene forward primers and a constant-region reverse primer to amplify CDR3s. TCRdb reran clone calling via CATT on the multiplex PCR reads. The profile shows about 25,000 delta-chain clones, approximately 30% of them singletons. This entry is derived from a study of Vδ1+ human thymocytes. Study-wide results and caveats: Highly polyclonal TRG and TRD repertoires with Gaussian CDR3 length distributions appeared in thymus.

Trimming cost V 4 bases and J 3 bases; bases outside gene matches: 15. The CDR3 consists of 18 residues. CDR1 TSWWSYY and CDR2 QGS come from the germline V gene. This clonotype was obtained from a boy under two years old who had congenital heart surgery. Material: Vdelta1+ gamma-delta thymocytes from the thymus. Subset indicated: FACS-sorted CD3+ TCRalphabeta- TCRVdelta1+ TCRVdelta2- thymocytes. The genes are TRDV1 and TRDJ1, with 9 bases identical to TRDD2. CDR3 residues: CALGGPPFLRLNADKLIF. The CDR3 bases are TGTGCTCTTGGGGGCCCCCCCTTCCTACGGCTTAACGCCGATAAACTCATCTTT.